What follows describes a single T cell receptor (beta chain). The sample belongs to a study of T cell changes during pregnancy in multiple sclerosis. Germline CDR1 and CDR2: SGHDT and YYEEEE. This CDR3 is 16 amino acids long. V was cut by 0 bases and J by 0 bases, with 10 bases left in between. Using immunoSEQ multiplex PCR, the repertoire was profiled, and TCRdb retains in-frame clones only, with some absent. The data show around 70,000 clones, roughly 94% seen once. The chain carries TRBV5-6 and TRBJ2-1; D remains ambiguous. This clonotype was sampled from a female donor with multiple sclerosis, enrolled in a pregnancy study. The sequencing here drew on peripheral blood, taken in the third trimester of pregnancy. The CDR3 nucleotides are TGTGCCAGCAGCTTGGCCAAGCAAACCTCCTACAATGAGCAGTTCTTC. Residues: CASSLAKQTSYNEQFF.